The 27 T cell receptor beta chains below were found in one sample sequenced in a study of CD8+ T cells in alopecia areata. Sample treatment: oral pan-JAK inhibitor, 5-10 mg twice daily. Sequencing relied on a cDNA template that was reverse transcribed from extracted RNA. Sequenced by immunoSEQ multiplex PCR; TCRdb stores in-frame clones only, minus some. The sample yields fewer than 200,000 clones, less than 75% seen once. The input for sequencing was CD4+ T cells sorted from blood, taken at week 56, from a patient treated with tofacitinib. All receptors derive from a human donor with alopecia areata.

This sequence joins TRBV4-1 and TRBJ1-2; TRBD1 might be the D (6 bases). This CDR3 region has 15 residues. Germline V CDR1 and CDR2: MGHRA, YSYEKL. Trimming took off 0 bases at V and 2 bases at J, with 10 bases between the two ends. The CDR3 DNA sequence: TGCGCCAGCAGCCAAGATGGGGGCAACAACTATGGCTACACCTTC. It yields the protein CASSQDGGNNYGYTF.

The chain recombines TRBV6-1 with TRBJ2-4; D gene uncertain. CDR3 size: 12 residues. Between the trimmed V and J ends, which lost 1 base and 9 bases, there was a span of 7 bases. Germline V lookup: CDR1 MNHNS, CDR2 SASEGT. The CDR3 spells CASSEEGTIQYF. The DNA of the CDR3 is TGTGCCAGCAGTGAAGAGGGAACCATTCAGTACTTC.

V is TRBV10-3 and J is TRBJ2-5; D is ambiguous. CDR1 ENHRY and CDR2 SYGVKD come from the germline V gene. V was shortened by 10 bases and J by 4 bases, with 10 bases between the two germline ends. The CDR3 is 11 amino acids. CDR3 DNA sequence: TGTGCCAGTGCGAAAGGAGAGACCCAGTACTTC. Its translation is CASAKGETQYF.

The rearrangement links TRBV27 to TRBJ1-1, with 8 bases aligning to TRBD1. The J segment lost 0 bases and the V segment lost 5 bases, leaving 2 bases of the junction unmatched. From germline, CDR1 is MNHEY and CDR2 SMNVEV (reference sequence). The CDR3 loop spans 14 amino acids. The CDR3 DNA reads TGTGCCAGCAGTCGACAGGGGCTGAACACTGAAGCTTTCTTT. It codes for CASSRQGLNTEAFF.

Note on this clone: The identical CDR3 is also encoded by other nucleotide sequences in the sample. This chain joins TRBV7-2 and TRBJ2-3, with D unresolved. Trimming stripped 5 bases from V and 5 bases from J, with 5 bases between. Germline CDR1 reads SGHTA; CDR2 reads FQGNSA. This CDR3 has 11 residues. The CDR3 sequence is CASSPLDTQYF. The CDR3 DNA follows: TGTGCCAGCAGCCCTTTAGATACGCAGTATTTT.

In regard to this clone: The identical CDR3 is also encoded by other nucleotide sequences in the sample. The gene calls are TRBV11-2 and TRBJ2-5, with D uncertain. From germline, CDR1 is SGHAT and CDR2 FQNNGV. The V gene lost 6 bases and the J gene lost 5 bases, with 10 bases spanning the gap. There are 12 residues in the CDR3. CDR3 DNA sequence: TGTGCCAGCAGTAGTCTGAGCGAGACCCAGTACTTC. As protein: CASSSLSETQYF.

This clone was detected only a few times. The V gene is TRBV5-1, the J gene TRBJ2-3; D remains unclear. V was cut by 2 bases and J by 1 base, with 8 bases left in between. Germline CDR1 reads SGHRS; CDR2 reads YFSETQ. This CDR3 contains 14 residues. The CDR3 DNA is TGCGCCAGCAGCTTAATGGAAGGCACAGATACGCAGTATTTT. This gives the protein CASSLMEGTDTQYF.

The gene calls are TRBV7-9 and TRBJ2-7, with D tentatively TRBD2 (7 bases). There are 13 residues in the CDR3. V was trimmed by 3 bases and J by 4 bases, leaving 10 bases between them. Germline V gives CDR1 SEHNR, CDR2 FQNEAQ (reference sequence). The CDR3 protein is CASSFAGAYEQYF. The CDR3 DNA is TGTGCCAGCAGCTTTGCGGGGGCATACGAGCAGTACTTC. Full variable domain (missing parts from reference TRBV7-9 and TRBJ2-7): DTGVSQNPRHKITKRGQNVTFRCDPISEHNRLYWYRQTLGQGPEFLTYFQNEAQLEKSRLLSDRFSAERPKGSFSTLEIQRTEQGDSAMYLCASSFAGAYEQYFGPGTRLTVT.

The sample holds a few counts of this clone. The CDR3 region is CATQTSGNTIYF. CDR3 nucleotide sequence: TGTGCCACCCAGACAAGTGGAAACACCATATATTTT. V usage is TRBV19 and J usage is TRBJ1-3; D uncertain. The CDR3 consists of 12 residues. Trimming removed 10 bases at V and 3 bases at J, with 10 bases between. Germline values: CDR1 LNHDA, CDR2 SQIVND (reference sequence).

J is TRBJ2-7 and V is TRBV5-1; 13 positions match TRBD2. The CDR3 is 18 residues long. The V gene end was trimmed by 0 bases and the J gene end by 4 bases; junction bases not matched to a gene: 10. Germline-derived CDR1 and CDR2 are SGHRS and YFSETQ. The CDR3 is CASSLARRTSGGRYEQYF. The CDR3 DNA reads as TGCGCCAGCAGCTTGGCCCGGAGGACTAGCGGGGGCCGATACGAGCAGTACTTC.

This clone came up a few times. The rearrangement joins TRBV30 to TRBJ2-3; possible D gene TRBD2, 6 bases. The germline V gene has CDR1 GTSNPN and CDR2 SVGIG (reference sequence). V lost 4 bases and J 3 bases, leaving 11 bases between the germline ends. This CDR3 has 13 amino acids. CDR3: CAWTQRGTDTQYF. For the CDR3, the DNA is TGTGCCTGGACTCAACGGGGGACAGATACGCAGTATTTT.

The chain joins TRBV2 to TRBJ2-7; perhaps TRBD1 as D (6 bases). Trimming pared 7 bases from V and 3 bases from J, leaving 16 bases between. This CDR3 comprises 14 residues. Germline assignment: CDR1 SNHLY and CDR2 FYNNEI. Written as DNA, the CDR3 is TGTGCCAGCAAATACGACGGGACACTCTACGAGCAGTACTTC. Protein product: CASKYDGTLYEQYF.

The chain employs TRBV6-4 and TRBJ1-6; D gene unclear. With 4 bases removed from V and 7 bases from J, the gap between germline ends came to 11 bases. The germline gives CDR1 MRHNA, CDR2 SNTAGT. The CDR3 consists of 14 residues. CDR3 sequence reads: CASSADYGNSPLHF. In nucleotides, the CDR3 is TGTGCCAGCAGTGCCGACTATGGCAATTCACCCCTCCACTTT.

The V call is TRBV6-5, the J call TRBJ1-2; the match to TRBD1 covers 8 bases. Trimming cost V 2 bases and J 8 bases; bases outside gene matches: 7. CDR3 length: 14 amino acids. Germline V gives CDR1 MNHEY, CDR2 SVGAGI. The CDR3 DNA sequence: TGTGCCAGCAGTTACGCCCAGGGGGCGCGGGGCTACACCTTC. Protein sequence: CASSYAQGARGYTF.

Details on this clone: Other DNA sequences within the sample encode an identical CDR3. The V gene is TRBV14, the J gene TRBJ1-2; TRBD1 agrees at 8 bases. Germline V gene sequence: CDR1 SGHDN, CDR2 FVKESK. CDR3 length: 14 residues. V was clipped by 1 base and J by 4 bases; unmatched bases: 2. In DNA, the CDR3 is TGTGCCAGCAGCCAAGGGACAGGGACCTATGGCTACACCTTC. As protein: CASSQGTGTYGYTF.

This clone has just a few counts. J is TRBJ1-1 and V is TRBV10-3; 8 bases agree with TRBD1. CDR3 length equals 16 residues. V was clipped by 7 bases and J by 5 bases; unmatched bases: 15. Germline CDR1 ENHRY, CDR2 SYGVKD. The CDR3 DNA follows: TGTGCCATCAATAGGGGACAGGCCTATCCATTAACTGAAGCTTTCTTT. This sequence encodes CAINRGQAYPLTEAFF.

The chain joins TRBV21-1 to TRBJ2-7; the table's D call of TRBD1 was not tested on the DNA. TRBV21-1 is assigned pseudogene status. CDR3 size: 16 residues. CDR3 in DNA: TGTGCCAGCAGCAAACCCTACCGGGACAGAAACTACGAGCAGTACTTC. Protein sequence: CASSKPYRDRNYEQYF.

The rearrangement joins TRBV5-6 to TRBJ2-5; 7 nucleotides agree with TRBD1. Losses at the gene ends were 4 bases for V and 5 bases for J; bases not matched to a gene: 8. This CDR3 is 14 amino acids long. Germline-derived CDR1 and CDR2 are SGHDT and YYEEEE. The DNA of the CDR3 is TGTGCCAGCAGCCAGACAGGGCCGGGCGAGACCCAGTACTTC. It codes for CASSQTGPGETQYF.

This clone has only a few counts. The gene calls are TRBV6-6 and TRBJ2-7; 7 bases fit TRBD1. The J segment lost 3 bases and the V segment lost 5 bases, leaving 7 bases of the junction unmatched. CDR1 and CDR2 (germline): MNHNY, SVGAGI (reference sequence). This CDR3 spans 14 amino acids. CDR3 coding DNA: TGTGCCAGCAGTGACTGGGACAGATTCTACGAGCAGTACTTC. It specifies CASSDWDRFYEQYF.

The chain combines TRBV27 with TRBJ1-5; D is undetermined. Per germline, CDR1 MNHEY and CDR2 SMNVEV (reference sequence). V lost 8 bases and J 4 bases, leaving 9 bases between the germline ends. The CDR3 runs to 12 residues. As DNA, the CDR3 is TGTGCCAGCGGATCCGGTAATCAGCCCCAGCATTTT. Translation: CASGSGNQPQHF.

There are a few counts of this clone. V usage is TRBV2 and J usage is TRBJ1-1, with 9 bases matching TRBD1. Germline CDR1 SNHLY, CDR2 FYNNEI. J was trimmed by 5 bases and V by 7 bases; bases with no gene match: 8. The length of the CDR3 is 14 residues. The CDR3 DNA reads as TGTGCCAGCAACCGGGACAGGGCGGGGACTGAAGCTTTCTTT. Translating it yields CASNRDRAGTEAFF.

The DNA of the CDR3 is TGTGCCAGCAGCCCCAGCGTCAACTCCTACGAGCAGTACTTC. Translated, it gives CASSPSVNSYEQYF. The chain couples TRBV7-8 to TRBJ2-7, with D uncertain. V shed 5 bases and J shed 0 bases, with 11 bases lying between them. The CDR3 is made up of 14 amino acids. CDR1 is SGHVS and CDR2 is FQNEAQ in the germline V gene.

This clone has more than one count but fewer than ten. The chain links TRBV30 to TRBJ1-2; D uncertain. The germline CDR1 and CDR2 sequences are GTSNPN and SVGIG (reference sequence). With 2 bases removed from V and 5 bases from J, the gap between germline ends came to 9 bases. The CDR3 runs to 12 residues. The CDR3 DNA follows: TGTGCCTGGAGTCCGCGTGAATATGGCTACACCTTC. Translated: CAWSPREYGYTF.

This chain links TRBV30 with TRBJ2-1; 10 nucleotides line up with TRBD2. This CDR3 spans 13 amino acids. The germline gives CDR1 GTSNPN, CDR2 SVGIG (reference sequence). Trimming took 2 bases from V and 12 from J; bases not matched to a gene: 7. CDR3 DNA: TGTGCCTGGAGTTCGCGAGCGGGGGGGCTGCAGTTCTTC. Its protein product is CAWSSRAGGLQFF.

The rearrangement joins TRBV27 to TRBJ1-2; TRBD1 is a possible D gene (6 bases). This CDR3 region has 14 residues. The germline CDR1 and CDR2 sequences are MNHEY and SMNVEV (reference sequence). The V end lost 3 bases, the J end lost 8 bases, and 16 bases lay between the germline ends. The DNA of the CDR3 is TGTGCCAGCAGTTTCAGAAGACAGGCGGGGGGCTACACCTTC. Residues: CASSFRRQAGGYTF.

The rearrangement links TRBV7-2 to TRBJ2-7; the match to TRBD2 covers 9 bases. Germline assignment: CDR1 SGHTA and CDR2 FQGNSA. This CDR3 comprises 15 residues. The V and J ends lost 6 bases and 7 bases, in that order; junction bases with no gene match: 13. This CDR3 is CASRRGGGASREQYF. The DNA for the CDR3 is TGTGCCAGCAGACGTGGCGGGGGGGCCTCAAGGGAGCAGTACTTC.

This chain joins TRBV4-2 and TRBJ2-3; 8 bases are a match to TRBD2. The germline V gene has CDR1 LGHNA and CDR2 YNFKEQ. V was clipped by 0 bases and J by 3 bases; unmatched bases: 5. The CDR3 is 16 amino acids. CDR3 sequence (DNA): TGTGCCAGCAGCCAAGACGTTGCGGGGGGAACAGATACGCAGTATTTT. Translated, it gives CASSQDVAGGTDTQYF.